These 19 T cell receptor beta chains came from one sample sequenced in a study of T cell responses to AZD1222 COVID-19 vaccine (dated by TCRdb to about 2021). This specimen's time point label, interpreted: about 28 days (+/-7) after the second vaccine dose. The receptor library was made with the immunoSEQ multiplex PCR assay. The clones in this table, taken by TCRdb from immuneACCESS, are in-frame only. Not every clone is retained; where verified, under half of the shortfall comes from an unresolved V gene, and the cause of the rest is unknown. The sample has about 140,000 clones on record, just under 95% of them singletons. The biggest ten clones account for approximately 7% of the sample. The specimen was peripheral blood, collected 28 days after the second AZD1222 dose. The receptors here all came from an adult who received the AZD1222 COVID-19 vaccine.

The chain is built from TRBV6-5 and TRBJ1-1; no clear D gene. V was trimmed by 4 bases and J by 5 bases, leaving 8 bases between them. This CDR3 region has 12 residues. CDR1 is MNHEY, CDR2 SVGAGI, per germline. DNA for the CDR3: TGTGCCAGCAGTTTCGGGTGGACTGAAGCTTTCTTT. Amino acids: CASSFGWTEAFF.

The chain couples TRBV19 to TRBJ2-1; the D call may be TRBD1 or TRBD2 (5 bases each). The V and J ends lost 7 bases and 6 bases respectively, with 7 bases between them. In germline, CDR1 is LNHDA, CDR2 SQIVND (reference sequence). The CDR3 sequence is 11 residues long. CDR3 nucleotide sequence: TGTGCCAGTAATGGGGGCAATGAGCAGTTCTTC. It encodes CASNGGNEQFF.

The chain combines TRBV6-5 with TRBJ1-5; D call uncertain. This CDR3 is 15 amino acids long. The germline V gene has CDR1 MNHEY and CDR2 SVGAGI. Trimming stripped 8 bases from V and 5 bases from J, with 19 bases between. For the CDR3, the DNA is TGTGCCAGCTCCCTTGCTCGGGGATCTGATCAGCCCCAGCATTTT. This translates into CASSLARGSDQPQHF.

This clone was recorded once. This chain joins TRBV4-3 and TRBJ2-1; TRBD2 agrees at 8 bases. CDR1 is LGHNA and CDR2 is YSLEER in the germline V gene. Trimming cost V 1 base and J 0 bases; bases outside gene matches: 2. The CDR3 length is 16 residues. The CDR3 loop reads CASSQAGGNSYNEQFF. In DNA form, the CDR3 reads TGCGCCAGCAGCCAAGCGGGGGGGAACTCCTACAATGAGCAGTTCTTC.

As DNA, the CDR3 is TGTGCCAGCAGTAGGGGGCACAGTGGAAACACCATATATTTT. Its protein product is CASSRGHSGNTIYF. V is TRBV6-6 and J is TRBJ1-3, with 7 bases matching TRBD1. The trim removed 5 bases at V and 3 bases at J, leaving 4 bases unmatched. CDR3 length equals 14 residues. Germline V CDR1 and CDR2: MNHNY, SVGAGI (reference sequence).

The chain employs TRBV4-3 and TRBJ1-5, with D possibly matching TRBD1 (6 bases). The CDR3 is 15 amino acids. Trimming took 1 base from V and 6 from J, leaving 13 bases between them. The germline gives CDR1 LGHNA, CDR2 YSLEER. CDR3 sequence (DNA): TGCGCCAGCAGCCAAGGATCAGGGGTCAGTCAGCCCCAGCATTTT. It codes for CASSQGSGVSQPQHF.

J is TRBJ1-6 and V is TRBV15; D not certain. This CDR3 is built from 14 residues. Germline-derived CDR1 and CDR2 are LNHNV and YYDKDF (reference sequence). V gave up 0 bases and J gave up 7 bases, with 7 bases separating them. The CDR3 reads CATSRDLGNSPLHF. In DNA form, the CDR3 reads TGTGCCACCAGCAGAGATCTAGGGAATTCACCCCTCCACTTT.

The chain has TRBV6-2 or TRBV6-3 and TRBJ2-3; 9 nucleotides agree with TRBD2. CDR3 length: 17 residues. Trimming cost V 2 bases and J 3 bases; bases outside gene matches: 9. Germline V lookup: CDR1 MNHEY, CDR2 SVGEGT. Here the CDR3 reads CASSYNRAGGPTDTQYF. CDR3 sequence (DNA): TGTGCCAGCAGTTACAATCGTGCGGGGGGGCCGACAGATACGCAGTATTTT.

The rearrangement joins TRBV28 to TRBJ2-7, with unresolved D. CDR3 length: 13 amino acids. Trimming shortened V by 3 bases and J by 2 bases, and 8 bases separated the two germline ends. Germline V gene sequence: CDR1 MDHEN, CDR2 SYDVKM. CDR3 nucleotides: TGTGCCAGCAGTTTTGCGGCGGCCTACGAGCAGTACTTC. Translating gives CASSFAAAYEQYF.

The chain uses TRBV6-5 and TRBJ1-6; 9 bases agree with TRBD1. Per the germline V gene, CDR1 is MNHEY and CDR2 is SVGAGI. The CDR3 is 15 amino acids. The V and J ends lost 6 bases and 9 bases, in that order; junction bases with no gene match: 9. The chain's CDR3 is CASSPPGQGTSPLHF. For the CDR3, the DNA is TGTGCCAGCAGCCCGCCGGGACAGGGTACTTCACCCCTCCACTTT.

This chain links TRBV27 with TRBJ1-6; 7 bases are a match to TRBD1. The length of the CDR3 is 16 residues. The germline CDR1 and CDR2 sequences are MNHEY and SMNVEV (reference sequence). Trimming removed 5 bases from V and 11 bases from J; junction bases left unmatched: 15. This CDR3 is CASSSPFGTVFPPLHF. In DNA, the CDR3 is TGTGCCAGCAGTAGCCCCTTCGGGACAGTATTCCCACCCCTCCACTTT.

V usage is TRBV27 and J usage is TRBJ1-1, with D possibly matching TRBD1 (6 bases). V lost 8 bases and J 4 bases, leaving 26 bases between the germline ends. Germline V gene lookup returns CDR1 MNHEY and CDR2 SMNVEV (reference sequence). This CDR3 is 17 amino acids long. The chain's CDR3 is CASSSRDKGPQGTEAFF. The DNA of the CDR3 is TGTGCCAGCTCAAGCCGGGACAAGGGACCCCAAGGCACTGAAGCTTTCTTT.

The rearrangement uses TRBV6-6 and TRBJ1-1; D may be TRBD1 (5 bases). V was cut by 8 bases and J by 4 bases, with 8 bases left in between. The CDR3 length is 11 residues. The germline V gene has CDR1 MNHNY and CDR2 SVGAGI (reference sequence). CDR3: CASAGPTEAFF. The CDR3 coding sequence is TGTGCCAGCGCAGGGCCCACTGAAGCTTTCTTT.

The chain has TRBV6-2 or TRBV6-3 and TRBJ1-2; 10 nucleotides match TRBD1. The CDR3 extends over 15 amino acids. The V and J ends lost 4 bases and 2 bases, in that order; junction bases with no gene match: 4. From germline, CDR1 is MNHEY and CDR2 SVGEGT. CDR3 amino acids: CASSFDRGPNYGYTF. The CDR3 bases are TGTGCCAGCAGTTTCGACAGGGGGCCCAACTATGGCTACACCTTC.

The J gene is TRBJ2-2, the V gene TRBV7-2; the match to TRBD2 covers 8 bases. The germline V gene has CDR1 SGHTA and CDR2 FQGNSA. The CDR3 spans 15 residues. J gave up 1 base and V 4 bases, and 2 bases lay outside the gene matches. The CDR3: CASSWSGGNTGELFF. The CDR3, as DNA: TGTGCCAGCAGCTGGAGCGGGGGGAACACCGGGGAGCTGTTTTTT.

V gene TRBV7-6 combines with J gene TRBJ2-7; 7 nucleotides agree with TRBD1. Per germline, CDR1 SGHVS and CDR2 FNYEAQ. The CDR3 is made up of 14 amino acids. V trimming: 5 bases; J trimming: 3 bases; junction bases outside the gene matches: 7. The CDR3 sequence: CASSPAQGFYEQYF. In DNA, the CDR3 is TGTGCCAGCAGCCCAGCACAGGGGTTCTACGAGCAGTACTTC.

This clone was counted a single time. The chain employs TRBV4-1 and TRBJ1-3, with D perhaps matching TRBD1 (6 bases). With 2 bases removed from V and 2 bases from J, the gap between germline ends came to 13 bases. The CDR3 is 16 amino acids. In germline, CDR1 is MGHRA, CDR2 YSYEKL. Here the CDR3 reads CASSQFTGAAGNTIYF. The DNA of the CDR3 is TGCGCCAGCAGCCAATTCACGGGGGCGGCTGGAAACACCATATATTTT.

This clone was observed a handful of times. This chain connects TRBV28 to TRBJ1-5; 8 nucleotides line up with TRBD1. The CDR3 is 17 residues long. Germline loops: CDR1 MDHEN, CDR2 SYDVKM. Trimming cost V 3 bases and J 4 bases; bases outside gene matches: 11. CDR3 DNA: TGTGCCAGCAGTTTTTCTCCGACAGGGGCCTCAAATCAGCCCCAGCATTTT. This gives the protein CASSFSPTGASNQPQHF. Variable domain in full (rest from reference TRBV28 and TRBJ1-5): DVKVTQSSRYLVKRTGEKVFLECVQDMDHENMFWYRQDPGLGLRLIYFSYDVKMKEKGDIPEGYSVSREKKERFSLILESASTNQTSMYLCASSFSPTGASNQPQHFGDGTRLSIL.

The chain has TRBV9 and TRBJ1-5; D not resolved. Trimming pared 0 bases from V and 4 bases from J, leaving 11 bases between. The CDR3 totals 15 residues. Germline V gene data show CDR1 as SGDLS and CDR2 as YYNGEE. CDR3 in amino acids: CASSVGTSPNQPQHF. As DNA, the CDR3 is TGTGCCAGCAGCGTAGGAACGTCTCCAAATCAGCCCCAGCATTTT.